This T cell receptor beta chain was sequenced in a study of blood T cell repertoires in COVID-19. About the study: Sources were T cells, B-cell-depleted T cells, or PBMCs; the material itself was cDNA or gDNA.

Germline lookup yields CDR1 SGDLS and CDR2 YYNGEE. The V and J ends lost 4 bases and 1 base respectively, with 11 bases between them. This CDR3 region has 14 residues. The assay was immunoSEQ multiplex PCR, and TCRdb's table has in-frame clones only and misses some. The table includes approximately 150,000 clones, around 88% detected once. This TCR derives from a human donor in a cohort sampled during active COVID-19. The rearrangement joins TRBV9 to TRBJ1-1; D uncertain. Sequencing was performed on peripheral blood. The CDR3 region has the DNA TGTGCCAGCAGCCTTCTTACAGAGAACACTGAAGCTTTCTTT. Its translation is CASSLLTENTEAFF.